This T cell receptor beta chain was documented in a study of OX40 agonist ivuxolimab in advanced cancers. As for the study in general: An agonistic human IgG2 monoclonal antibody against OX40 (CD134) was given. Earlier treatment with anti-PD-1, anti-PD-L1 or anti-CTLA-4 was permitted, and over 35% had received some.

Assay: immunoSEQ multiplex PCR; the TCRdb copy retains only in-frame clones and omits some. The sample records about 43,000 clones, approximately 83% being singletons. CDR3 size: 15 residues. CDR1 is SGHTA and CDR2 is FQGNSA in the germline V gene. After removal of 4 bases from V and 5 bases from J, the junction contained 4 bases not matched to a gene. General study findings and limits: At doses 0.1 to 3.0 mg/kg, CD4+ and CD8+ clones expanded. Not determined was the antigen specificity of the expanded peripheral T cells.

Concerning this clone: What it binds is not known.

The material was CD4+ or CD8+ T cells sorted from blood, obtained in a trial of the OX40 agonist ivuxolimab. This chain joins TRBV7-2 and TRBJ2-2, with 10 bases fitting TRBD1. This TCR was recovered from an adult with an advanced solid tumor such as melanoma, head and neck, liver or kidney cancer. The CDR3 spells CASSWTGGSTGELFF. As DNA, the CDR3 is TGTGCCAGCAGCTGGACAGGGGGATCTACCGGGGAGCTGTTTTTT. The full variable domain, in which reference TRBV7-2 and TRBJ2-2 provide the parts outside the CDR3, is GAGVSQSPSNKVTEKGKDVELRCDPISGHTALYWYRQSLGQGLEFLIYFQGNSAPDKSGLPSDRFSAERTGGSVSTLTIQRTQQEDSAVYLCASSWTGGSTGELFFGEGSRLTVL.